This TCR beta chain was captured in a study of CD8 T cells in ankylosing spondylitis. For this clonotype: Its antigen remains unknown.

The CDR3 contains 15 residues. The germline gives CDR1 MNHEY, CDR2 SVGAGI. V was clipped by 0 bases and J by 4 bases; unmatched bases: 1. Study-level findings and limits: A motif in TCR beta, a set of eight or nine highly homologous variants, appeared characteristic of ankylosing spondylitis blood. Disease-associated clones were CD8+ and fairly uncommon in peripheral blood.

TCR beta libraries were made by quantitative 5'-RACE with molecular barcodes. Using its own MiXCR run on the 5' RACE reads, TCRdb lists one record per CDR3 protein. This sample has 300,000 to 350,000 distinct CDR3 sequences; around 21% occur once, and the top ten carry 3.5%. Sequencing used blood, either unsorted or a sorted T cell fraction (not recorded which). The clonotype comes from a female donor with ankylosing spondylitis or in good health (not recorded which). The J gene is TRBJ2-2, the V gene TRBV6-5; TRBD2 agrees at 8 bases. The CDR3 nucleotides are TGTGCCAGCAGTTACTCACTAGCGGCCACCGGGGAGCTGTTTTTT. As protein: CASSYSLAATGELFF.